This TCR beta chain was identified during a study of blood T cells in healthy people across ages. Study-level background: About one barcoded TCR beta cDNA was captured per two T cells.

About this clonotype: No antigen is known for it. An end of the junction differs from the germline gene, which may be a read error.

Study conclusions and caveats: Greater diversity and more naive CD4+ cells were seen in long-lived donors than in aged donors.

Isolation of PBMCs gave at least 7 million cells per sample. Total RNA was isolated from each sample in quantities of at least 5 micrograms. The CDR3 is 11 residues long. A second roughly 7 to 12 cycle PCR used barcoded and J-beta primers. TCRdb called the 5' RACE reads again in MiXCR, with one record for every CDR3 protein. Among about 320,000 distinct CDR3 sequences listed, 25% to 30% were seen once. The gene calls are TRBV12-3 or TRBV12-4 and TRBJ2-5; unclear D gene. This receptor was identified in a woman in her seventies in good health. Source material: blood. The CDR3 reads CASSLYGVRFF. Here the CDR3 DNA reads TGTGCCAGCAGTTTGTACGGTGTCAGGTTCTTC.